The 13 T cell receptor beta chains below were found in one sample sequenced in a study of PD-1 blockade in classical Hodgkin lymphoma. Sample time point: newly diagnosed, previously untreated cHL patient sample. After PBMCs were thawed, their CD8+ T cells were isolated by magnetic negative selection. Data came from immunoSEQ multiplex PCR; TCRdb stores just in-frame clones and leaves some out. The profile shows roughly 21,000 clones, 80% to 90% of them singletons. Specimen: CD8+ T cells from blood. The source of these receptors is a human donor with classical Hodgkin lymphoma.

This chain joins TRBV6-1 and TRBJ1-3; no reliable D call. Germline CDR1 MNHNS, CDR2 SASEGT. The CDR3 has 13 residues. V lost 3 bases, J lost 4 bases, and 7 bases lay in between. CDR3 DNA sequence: TGTGCCAGCAGTGAGGTGCCGGGAAACACCATATATTTT. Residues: CASSEVPGNTIYF.

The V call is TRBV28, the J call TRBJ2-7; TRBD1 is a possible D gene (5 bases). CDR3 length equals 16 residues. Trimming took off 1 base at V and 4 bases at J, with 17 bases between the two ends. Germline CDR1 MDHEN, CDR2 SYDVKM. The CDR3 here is CASSLSQGRNRYEQYF. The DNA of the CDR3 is TGTGCCAGCAGTTTATCCCAGGGCCGGAATCGGTACGAGCAGTACTTC.

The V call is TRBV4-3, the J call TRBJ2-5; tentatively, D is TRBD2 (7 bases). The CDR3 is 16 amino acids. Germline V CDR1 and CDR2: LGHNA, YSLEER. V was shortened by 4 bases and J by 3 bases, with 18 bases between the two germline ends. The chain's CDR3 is CASSLGGAGIEETQYF. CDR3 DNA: TGCGCCAGCAGCCTTGGGGGGGCGGGAATCGAAGAGACCCAGTACTTC.

Here the CDR3 DNA reads TGTGCCAGCAGTTCGATACCCCCTACTAGGGCGGACCCTTCCTACGAGCAGTACTTC. Its protein product is CASSSIPPTRADPSYEQYF. The chain links TRBV28 to TRBJ2-7; possible D gene TRBD2, 5 bases. The V end lost 4 bases, the J end lost 1 base, and 26 bases lay between the germline ends. Germline values: CDR1 MDHEN, CDR2 SYDVKM. The CDR3 loop spans 19 amino acids. The variable domain in full, completed from reference TRBV28 and TRBJ2-7, reads DVKVTQSSRYLVKRTGEKVFLECVQDMDHENMFWYRQDPGLGLRLIYFSYDVKMKEKGDIPEGYSVSREKKERFSLILESASTNQTSMYLCASSSIPPTRADPSYEQYFGPGTRLTVT.

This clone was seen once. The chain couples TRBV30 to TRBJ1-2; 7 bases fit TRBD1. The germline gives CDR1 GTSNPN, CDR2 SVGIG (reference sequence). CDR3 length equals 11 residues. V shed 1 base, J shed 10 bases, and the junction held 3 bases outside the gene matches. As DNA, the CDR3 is TGTGCCTGGAGTGCGACAGGGCTCTACACCTTC. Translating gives CAWSATGLYTF. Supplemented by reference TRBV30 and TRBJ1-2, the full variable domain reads SQTIHQWPATLVQPVGSPLSLECTVEGTSNPNLYWYRQAAGRGLQLLFYSVGIGQISSEVPQNLSASRPQDRQFILSSKKLLLSDSGFYLCAWSATGLYTFGSGTRLTVV.

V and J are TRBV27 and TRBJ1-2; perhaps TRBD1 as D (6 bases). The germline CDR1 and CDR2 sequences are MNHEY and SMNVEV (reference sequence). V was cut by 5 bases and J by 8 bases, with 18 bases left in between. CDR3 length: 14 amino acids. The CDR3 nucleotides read TGTGCCAGCAGTAATCCGGGACACTCTATCGGCTACACCTTC. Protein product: CASSNPGHSIGYTF.

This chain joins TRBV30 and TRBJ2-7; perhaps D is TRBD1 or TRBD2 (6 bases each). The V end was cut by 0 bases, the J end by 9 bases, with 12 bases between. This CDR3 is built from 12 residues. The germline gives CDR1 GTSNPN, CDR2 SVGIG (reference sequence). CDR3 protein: CAWSVMGGVQYF. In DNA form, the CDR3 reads TGTGCCTGGAGTGTGATGGGGGGCGTGCAGTACTTC.

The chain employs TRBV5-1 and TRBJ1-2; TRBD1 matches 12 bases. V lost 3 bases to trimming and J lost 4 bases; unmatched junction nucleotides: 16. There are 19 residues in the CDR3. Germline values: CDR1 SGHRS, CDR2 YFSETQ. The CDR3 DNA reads TGCGCCAGCAGCTCGCGGGGACAGGGGGCGGCGGGATCCGTCTATGGCTACACCTTC. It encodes CASSSRGQGAAGSVYGYTF.

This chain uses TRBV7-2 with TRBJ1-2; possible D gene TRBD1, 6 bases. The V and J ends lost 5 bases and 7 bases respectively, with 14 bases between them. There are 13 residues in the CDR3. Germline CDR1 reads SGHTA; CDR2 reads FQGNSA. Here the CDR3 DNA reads TGTGCCAGCAGCGCCTCACAGGGCAGTGGCTACACCTTC. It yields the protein CASSASQGSGYTF.

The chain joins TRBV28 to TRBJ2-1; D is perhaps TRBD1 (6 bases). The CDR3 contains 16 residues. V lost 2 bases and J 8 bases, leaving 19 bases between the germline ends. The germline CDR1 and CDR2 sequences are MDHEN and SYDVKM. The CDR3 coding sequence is TGTGCCAGCAGTTTAGGGCCGGGACAAACGGTCGATGAGCAGTTCTTC. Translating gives CASSLGPGQTVDEQFF.

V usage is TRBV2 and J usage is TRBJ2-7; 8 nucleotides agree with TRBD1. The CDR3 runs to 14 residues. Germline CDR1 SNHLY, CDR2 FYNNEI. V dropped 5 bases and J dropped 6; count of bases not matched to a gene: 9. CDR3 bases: TGTGCCAGCAGTTGGGGCCCAGGGGGCTCCGAGCAGTACTTC. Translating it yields CASSWGPGGSEQYF.

This CDR3 reads CASRRRLGGQDYGNTIYF. CDR3 DNA: TGTGCCAGCCGCAGACGACTTGGAGGACAGGACTATGGAAACACCATATATTTT. This sequence joins TRBV13 and TRBJ1-3; 7 bases agree with TRBD1. V shed 8 bases, J shed 3 bases, and the junction held 19 bases outside the gene matches. CDR3 length equals 18 residues. Germline assignment: CDR1 PRHDT and CDR2 FYEKMQ (reference sequence).

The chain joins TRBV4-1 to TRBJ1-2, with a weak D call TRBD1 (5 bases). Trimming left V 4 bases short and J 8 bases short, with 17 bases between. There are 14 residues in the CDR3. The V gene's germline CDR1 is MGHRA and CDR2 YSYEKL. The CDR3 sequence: CASSPPRAGDGYTF. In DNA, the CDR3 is TGCGCCAGCAGCCCCCCAAGGGCCGGGGACGGCTACACCTTC.